A single sample is the source of the 2 T cell receptor beta chains below, sequenced in a study of shared clonotypes between healthy human individuals. TCRdb's table, derived via immunoSEQ multiplex PCR, lists solely in-frame clones and lacks some. The sample comprises 2 million to 2.5 million clones, 80% to 95% of which are singletons, and 0.36% rests with the top ten. The sample consisted of naive CD4+ T cells from PBMCs. Subset: CD45RA+ positively selected. The receptors shown here come from a man aged 18 to 35 in good health. Some clones in this sample may be carry-over from other donors' samples.

The chain joins TRBV5-1 to TRBJ2-6; 11 nucleotides line up with TRBD2. Germline CDR1 SGHRS, CDR2 YFSETQ. The CDR3 extends over 17 amino acids. The V gene end was trimmed by 4 bases and the J gene end by 1 base; junction bases not matched to a gene: 4. For the CDR3, the DNA is TGCGCCAGCAGCCCACTAGCGGGAGTATCTGGGGCCAACGTCCTGACTTTC. This translates into CASSPLAGVSGANVLTF.

Concerning this clone: Other DNA variants within this sample encode the same CDR3. V is TRBV7-2 and J is TRBJ2-1, with 7 bases lining up with TRBD2. V trimming: 5 bases; J trimming: 0 bases; junction bases outside the gene matches: 7. Germline values: CDR1 SGHTA, CDR2 FQGNSA. The CDR3 covers 16 residues. The CDR3 DNA reads TGTGCCAGCAGCCTGGCTAGCGGTAGCTCCTACAATGAGCAGTTCTTC. This encodes CASSLASGSSYNEQFF.